This T cell receptor (beta chain) was documented in a study of circulating and synovial CD4+ cells in juvenile arthritis. Points from the study as a whole: Compared with bulk blood, circulating pathogenic-like lymphocytes shared substantially more CDR3 sequences with synovial T cells. Some such blood samples were as oligoclonal as synovium. CPL versus bulk CD4 samples: T cell genome counts differed by at least an order of magnitude. Measured synovium overlap likely understates the true shared repertoire.

CDR1 SGHRS and CDR2 YFSETQ come from the germline V gene. This CDR3 is built from 16 residues. With V trimmed by 4 bases and J by 0 bases, 4 bases remained unmatched. Clones were sequenced by immunoSEQ multiplex PCR, and TCRdb holds only the in-frame ones, with some missing. The data contain some 15,000 clones, around 91% of them seen just once; the ten biggest clones take up 0.73%. Details on this clone: What it binds is not known.

The genes are TRBV5-1 and TRBJ2-3; 11 positions match TRBD2. The TCR originated in a human donor with juvenile idiopathic arthritis. Sequencing was carried out using CD4+ T cells from blood. The chain's CDR3 is CASSGGTSGSTDTQYF. The CDR3 coding sequence is TGCGCCAGCAGCGGCGGGACTAGCGGTAGCACAGATACGCAGTATTTT.